The rows below give T cell receptor beta chains drawn from one sample of a study of regulatory T cells in long-lasting Graves disease. TCRdb passed the multiplex PCR reads through MiXCR, listing each CDR3 protein once. The sample consists of about 210,000 distinct CDR3 sequences, around 19% of them appearing once. The data were also submitted as part of a second study, on T cells in Graves' hyperthyroidism and ophthalmopathy.

The material was peripheral blood mononuclear cells (PBMCs), obtained at new diagnosis, from a patient treated with antithyroid drugs. The receptors were gathered from a young woman with Graves disease. The CDR3 runs from the conserved cysteine through the conserved F or W. The order of the fields is CDR3 DNA, CDR3 protein, J gene, clone size, D gene, V gene. D genes are given only for firm matches. Not all rows give a size; the values are once, few, many and, for expanded clones, a class.

TGTGCCAGCAGCTGGAGCGGGAGGGCCGGGGAGCTGTTTTTT CASSWSGRAGELFF TRBJ2-2 many TRBD2 TRBV7-2
TGTGCCAGCTCACCTACTAGCGGCTTCAATGAGCAGTTCTTC CASSPTSGFNEQFF TRBJ2-1 many TRBD2 TRBV18
TGCGCCAGTAGCAGCGTCTCTAACTATGGCTACACCTTC CASSSVSNYGYTF TRBJ1-2 many - TRBV5-1
TGTGCCATCAGTGAGTCTTCGGGGGGGGTTGAAGCTTTCTTT CAISESSGGVEAFF TRBJ1-1 many - TRBV10-3
TGCAGCGTAGCACAGGGGGCTGGAAACACCATATATTTT CSVAQGAGNTIYF TRBJ1-3 - TRBD1 TRBV29-1
TGTGCCAGCAGTGAATTTTATCCCTCGGGAACTGAAGCTTTCTTT CASSEFYPSGTEAFF TRBJ1-1 many - TRBV2
TGTGCCAGCAGCTTAGTCCGTGAGCAGTTCTTC CASSLVREQFF TRBJ2-1 once - TRBV11-1
TGCGCCAGCAGCCAAGCTCCTCTGAACACTGAAGCTTTCTTT CASSQAPLNTEAFF TRBJ1-1 - - TRBV4-1
TGCAGTGCTAGGGGAGGAGAGTATAATGAAAAACTGTTTTTT CSARGGEYNEKLFF TRBJ1-4 many - TRBV20-1
TGTGCCAGCAGCTTAGGCCGGACAGTAGGTGGCTACACCTTC CASSLGRTVGGYTF TRBJ1-2 many - TRBV11-2
TGCAGCGTTGAAGGAGGGGGCGAGAGGAACACTGAAGCTTTCTTT CSVEGGGERNTEAFF TRBJ1-1 - TRBD1 TRBV29-1
TGTGCCAGCAGCCTGAGACAGGGGAACACTGAAGCTTTCTTT CASSLRQGNTEAFF TRBJ1-1 many TRBD1 TRBV12-3/TRBV12-4
TGCGCCAGCAGCTTTGGGGACTTCACAGATACGCAGTATTTT CASSFGDFTDTQYF TRBJ2-3 many - TRBV5-1
TGTGCCAGCAGCCGGGACAGCGTTAATGAAAAACTGTTTTTT CASSRDSVNEKLFF TRBJ1-4 many TRBD1 TRBV7-2
TGTGCCAGCAATGCAGGGGTCTATGGCTACACCTTC CASNAGVYGYTF TRBJ1-2 many - TRBV28
TGTGCCTGGAGTGTAAGAGGGTCGTCGGGTGAAAAACTGTTTTTT CAWSVRGSSGEKLFF TRBJ1-4 few - TRBV30
TGTGCCTGGATCCATGGGAGCTCCTATAATTCACCCCTCCACTTT CAWIHGSSYNSPLHF TRBJ1-6 many - TRBV30
TGTGCCAGCACCGGTGGGACCTATGGCTACACCTTC CASTGGTYGYTF TRBJ1-2 - - TRBV6-2/TRBV6-3
TGTGCCAGCAGTGATTTGTGGGCGCCGGGGGGCTACACCTTC CASSDLWAPGGYTF TRBJ1-2 few - TRBV6-1
TGTGCCAGCAGCCAGGACCGACGCGCTAGCGGGAGGGGGAATGAGCAGTTCTTC CASSQDRRASGRGNEQFF TRBJ2-1 - TRBD2 TRBV3-1
TGTGCCAGCAGCCAAGAGCGGGGGGGCCACAATGAGCAGTTCTTC CASSQERGGHNEQFF TRBJ2-1 - TRBD2 TRBV4-2
TGCGCCAGCAGCCCGGGACTAGCGCTCGAAGAGACCCAGTACTTC CASSPGLALEETQYF TRBJ2-5 few TRBD2 TRBV5-1
TGCAGTGCTAGGGTACCGAATTCACCCCTCCACTTT CSARVPNSPLHF TRBJ1-6 many - TRBV20-1
TGTGCCAGTAGTGTGGAGCGGGGGGGCCATGGCTACACCTTC CASSVERGGHGYTF TRBJ1-2 - - TRBV19
TGTGCCAGCAGAGACCCGGGACAGGGGGCAGTCGGGGAGCTGTTTTTT CASRDPGQGAVGELFF TRBJ2-2 - TRBD1 TRBV2
TGTGCCAGCTCACCACCAGGGGAGGTCCAGCCCCAGCATTTT CASSPPGEVQPQHF TRBJ1-5 many - TRBV18
TGTGCCACACAAGCAGGGACCTCCTACGAGCAGTACTTC CATQAGTSYEQYF TRBJ2-7 - - TRBV7-6
TGTGCCAGCACCTCGCCCGGACCGAACTATGGCTACACCTTC CASTSPGPNYGYTF TRBJ1-2 - - TRBV12-3/TRBV12-4
TGTGCCAGCAGCCAAGAGAGTACGGCGAGGGATGAGCAGTTCTTC CASSQESTARDEQFF TRBJ2-1 - - TRBV3-1
TGTGCCAGCAGGCAGGGGGCGAGCGATACGCAGTATTTT CASRQGASDTQYF TRBJ2-3 many TRBD1 TRBV6-2/TRBV6-3
TGTGCCAGCAGCTTAGAAGGGGGGAGGCAGGCCTCTGGAAACACCATATATTTT CASSLEGGRQASGNTIYF TRBJ1-3 - - TRBV7-8
TGTGCCAGCAGCCAAGATGTAGGGCTCCACACTGAAGCTTTCTTT CASSQDVGLHTEAFF TRBJ1-1 many - TRBV4-2
TGTGCCAGCAGCCCGTGGAATGGCTACACCTTC CASSPWNGYTF TRBJ1-2 many - TRBV14
TGTGCCAGCAGCCCGGCTAGCGGGAGCCCCAGGGATGAGCAGTTCTTC CASSPASGSPRDEQFF TRBJ2-1 many TRBD2 TRBV27
TGTGCCAGCAGCCTTAGGACAGGGAGGGATCAGCCCCAGCATTTT CASSLRTGRDQPQHF TRBJ1-5 many TRBD1 TRBV2
TGTGCCAGCAGTTCGGACAGGGGTGATACGGTGCAGTACTTC CASSSDRGDTVQYF TRBJ2-7 many TRBD1 TRBV27
TGTGCCAGCAGCGTAGCTGCGGGGGGCCCTGAAGCTTTCTTT CASSVAAGGPEAFF TRBJ1-1 many - TRBV9
TGTGCCAGCAGCTTAGCGCAGGGGGCTATGCATTCACCCCTCCACTTT CASSLAQGAMHSPLHF TRBJ1-6 many TRBD1 TRBV7-9